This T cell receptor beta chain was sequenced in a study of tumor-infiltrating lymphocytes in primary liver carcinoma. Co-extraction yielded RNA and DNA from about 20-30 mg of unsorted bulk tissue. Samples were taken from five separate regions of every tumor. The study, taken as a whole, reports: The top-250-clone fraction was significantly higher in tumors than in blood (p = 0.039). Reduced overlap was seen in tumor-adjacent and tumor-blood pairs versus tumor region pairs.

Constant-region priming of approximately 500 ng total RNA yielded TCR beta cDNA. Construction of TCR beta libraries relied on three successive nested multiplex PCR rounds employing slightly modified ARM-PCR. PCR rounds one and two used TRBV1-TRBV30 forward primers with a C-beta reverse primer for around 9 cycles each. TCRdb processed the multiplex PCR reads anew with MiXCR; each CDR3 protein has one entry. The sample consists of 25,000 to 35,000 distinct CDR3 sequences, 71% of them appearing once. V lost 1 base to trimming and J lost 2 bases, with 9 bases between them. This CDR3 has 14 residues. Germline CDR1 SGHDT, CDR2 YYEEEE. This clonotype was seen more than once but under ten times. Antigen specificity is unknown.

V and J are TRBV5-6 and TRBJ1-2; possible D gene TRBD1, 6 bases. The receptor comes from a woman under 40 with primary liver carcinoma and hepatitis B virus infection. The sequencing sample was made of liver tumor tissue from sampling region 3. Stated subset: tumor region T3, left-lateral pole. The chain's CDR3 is CASSLFGQNYGYTF. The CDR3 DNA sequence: TGTGCCAGCAGCTTGTTCGGACAGAACTATGGCTACACCTTC.